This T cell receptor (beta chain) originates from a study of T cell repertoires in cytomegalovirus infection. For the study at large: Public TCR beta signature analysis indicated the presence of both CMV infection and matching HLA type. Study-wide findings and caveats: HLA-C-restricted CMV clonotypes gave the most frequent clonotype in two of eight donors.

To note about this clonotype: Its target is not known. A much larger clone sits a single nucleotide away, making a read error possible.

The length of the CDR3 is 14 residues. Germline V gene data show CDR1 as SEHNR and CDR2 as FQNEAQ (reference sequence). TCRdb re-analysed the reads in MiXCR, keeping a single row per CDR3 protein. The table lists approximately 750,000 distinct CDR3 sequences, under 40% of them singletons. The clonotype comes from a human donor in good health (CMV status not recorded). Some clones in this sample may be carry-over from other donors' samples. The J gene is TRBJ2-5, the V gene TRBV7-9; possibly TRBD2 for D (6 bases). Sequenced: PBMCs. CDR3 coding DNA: TGTTCCAGCAGCTTCAAGGGAGGTGAAGAGACCCAGTACTTC. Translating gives CSSSFKGGEETQYF.